Detailed here is one T cell receptor (beta chain). Germline V gene data show CDR1 as MDHEN and CDR2 as SYDVKM. The J segment lost 1 base and the V segment lost 4 bases, leaving 5 bases of the junction unmatched. This CDR3 region has 15 residues. This sample was taken from a study of cytotoxic CD8 clonotypes in ibrutinib-treated CLL. Sequencing used immunoSEQ multiplex PCR; TCRdb keeps in-frame clones, though not all of them. The sample carries approximately 130,000 clones, approximately 80% recorded once. The rearrangement uses TRBV28 and TRBJ2-3; 7 bases are shared with TRBD1. The sequenced sample was PBMCs, obtained after 24 months of ibrutinib treatment. The TCR comes from a human donor with chronic lymphocytic leukemia. CDR3: CASSYPDRRTDTQYF. The DNA of the CDR3 is TGTGCCAGCAGTTATCCGGACAGGCGCACAGATACGCAGTATTTT.